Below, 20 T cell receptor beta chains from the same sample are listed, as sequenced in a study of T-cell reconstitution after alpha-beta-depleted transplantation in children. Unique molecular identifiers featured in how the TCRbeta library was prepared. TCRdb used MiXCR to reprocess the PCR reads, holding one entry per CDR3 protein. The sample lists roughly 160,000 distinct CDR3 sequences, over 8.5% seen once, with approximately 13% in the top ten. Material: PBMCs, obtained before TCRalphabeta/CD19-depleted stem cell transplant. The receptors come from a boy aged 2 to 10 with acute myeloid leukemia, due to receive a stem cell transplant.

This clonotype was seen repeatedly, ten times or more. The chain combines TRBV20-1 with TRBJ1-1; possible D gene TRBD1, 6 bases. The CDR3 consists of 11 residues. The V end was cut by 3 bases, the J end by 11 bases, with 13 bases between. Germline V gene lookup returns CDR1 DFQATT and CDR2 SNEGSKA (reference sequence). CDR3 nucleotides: TGCAGTGCTAGTCAAGCAGGGGACGCTTTCTTT. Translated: CSASQAGDAFF.

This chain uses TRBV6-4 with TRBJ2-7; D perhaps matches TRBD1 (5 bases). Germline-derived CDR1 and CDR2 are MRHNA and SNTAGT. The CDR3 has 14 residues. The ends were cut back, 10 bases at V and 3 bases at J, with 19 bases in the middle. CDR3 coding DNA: TGTGCCACCTCAAGACAGACGGGTATCTACGAGCAGTACGTC. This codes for CATSRQTGIYEQYV.

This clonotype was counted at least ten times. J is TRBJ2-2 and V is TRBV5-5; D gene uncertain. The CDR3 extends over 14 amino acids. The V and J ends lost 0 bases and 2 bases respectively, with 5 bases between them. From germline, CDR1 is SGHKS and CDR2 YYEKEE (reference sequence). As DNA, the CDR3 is TGTGCCAGCAGCTTGGTATATAACACCGGGGAGCTGTTTTTT. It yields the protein CASSLVYNTGELFF.

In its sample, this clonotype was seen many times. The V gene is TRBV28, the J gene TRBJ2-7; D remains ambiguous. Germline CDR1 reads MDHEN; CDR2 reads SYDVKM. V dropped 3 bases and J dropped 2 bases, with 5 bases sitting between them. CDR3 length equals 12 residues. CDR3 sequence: CASSFTTYEQYF. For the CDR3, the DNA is TGTGCCAGCAGTTTTACAACCTACGAGCAGTACTTC.

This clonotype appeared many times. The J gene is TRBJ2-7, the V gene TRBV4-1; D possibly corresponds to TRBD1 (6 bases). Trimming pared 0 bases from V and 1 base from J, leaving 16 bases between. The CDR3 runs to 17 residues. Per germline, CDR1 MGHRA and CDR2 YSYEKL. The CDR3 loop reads CASSQDLPDSGSYEQYF. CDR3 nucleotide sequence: TGCGCCAGCAGCCAAGATCTCCCGGACAGTGGATCCTACGAGCAGTACTTC.

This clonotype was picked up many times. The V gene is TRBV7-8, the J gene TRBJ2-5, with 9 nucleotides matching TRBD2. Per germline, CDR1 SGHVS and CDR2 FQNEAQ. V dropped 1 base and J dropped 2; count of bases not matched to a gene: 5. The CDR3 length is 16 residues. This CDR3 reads CASSLGFSGGQETQYF. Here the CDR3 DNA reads TGTGCCAGCAGCTTAGGGTTTAGCGGGGGACAAGAGACCCAGTACTTC. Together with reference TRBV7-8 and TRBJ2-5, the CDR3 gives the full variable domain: GAGVSQSPRYKVAKRGQDVALRCDPISGHVSLFWYQQALGQGPEFLTYFQNEAQLDKSGLPSDRFFAERPEGSVSTLKIQRTQQEDSAVYLCASSLGFSGGQETQYFGPGTRLLVL.

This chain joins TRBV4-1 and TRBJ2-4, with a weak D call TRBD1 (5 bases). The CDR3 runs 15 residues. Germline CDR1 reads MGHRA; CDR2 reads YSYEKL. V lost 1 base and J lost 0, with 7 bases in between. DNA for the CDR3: TGCGCCAGCAGCCAAGTGGGGCTAGCCAAAAACATTCAGTACTTC. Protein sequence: CASSQVGLAKNIQYF.

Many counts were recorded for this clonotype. In DNA form, the CDR3 reads TGCGCCAGCAGCTTGGGAGGACTAGCGGGAGTGCAGACCCAGTACTTC. Its translation is CASSLGGLAGVQTQYF. The rearrangement links TRBV5-1 to TRBJ2-5, with 13 bases fitting TRBD2. V lost 0 bases and J lost 6; bases outside the gene matches: 5. Germline CDR1 reads SGHRS; CDR2 reads YFSETQ. This CDR3 has 16 residues.

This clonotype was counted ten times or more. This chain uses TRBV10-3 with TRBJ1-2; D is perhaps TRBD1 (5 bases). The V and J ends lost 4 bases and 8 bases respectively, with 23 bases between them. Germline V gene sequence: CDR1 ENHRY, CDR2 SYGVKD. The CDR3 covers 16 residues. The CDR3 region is CAISGYGVGTPNGYTF. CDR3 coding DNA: TGTGCCATCAGTGGTTACGGAGTCGGGACCCCGAACGGCTACACCTTC.

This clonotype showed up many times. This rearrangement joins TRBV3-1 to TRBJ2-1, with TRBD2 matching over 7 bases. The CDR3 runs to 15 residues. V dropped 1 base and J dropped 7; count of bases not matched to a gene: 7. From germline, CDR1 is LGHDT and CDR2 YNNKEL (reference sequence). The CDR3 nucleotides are TGTGCCAGCAGCCAAGGGGAGGGAGAGGTAAATGAGCAGTTCTTC. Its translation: CASSQGEGEVNEQFF.

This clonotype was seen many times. DNA of the CDR3: TGTGCCAGCAGCCAAGATCGACGAGTTATCACAGATACGCAGTATTTT. Its translation: CASSQDRRVITDTQYF. The chain links TRBV3-1 to TRBJ2-3; D gene ambiguous. Germline lookup yields CDR1 LGHDT and CDR2 YNNKEL (reference sequence). The V and J ends lost 0 bases and 2 bases respectively, with 12 bases between them. This CDR3 comprises 16 residues.

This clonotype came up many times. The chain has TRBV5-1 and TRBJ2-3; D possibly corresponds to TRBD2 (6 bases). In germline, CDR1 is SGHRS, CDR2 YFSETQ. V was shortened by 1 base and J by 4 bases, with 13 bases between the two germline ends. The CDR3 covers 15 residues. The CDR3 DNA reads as TGCGCCAGCAGCTTGACGGGGGTTGGGTCAGATACGCAGTATTTT. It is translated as CASSLTGVGSDTQYF.

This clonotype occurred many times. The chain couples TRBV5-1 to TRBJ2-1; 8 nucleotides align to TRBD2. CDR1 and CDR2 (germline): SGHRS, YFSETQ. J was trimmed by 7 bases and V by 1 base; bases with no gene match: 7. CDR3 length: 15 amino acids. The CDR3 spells CASSLSREGRNEQFF. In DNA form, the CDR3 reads TGCGCCAGCAGCTTGAGCCGGGAGGGCCGAAATGAGCAGTTCTTC.

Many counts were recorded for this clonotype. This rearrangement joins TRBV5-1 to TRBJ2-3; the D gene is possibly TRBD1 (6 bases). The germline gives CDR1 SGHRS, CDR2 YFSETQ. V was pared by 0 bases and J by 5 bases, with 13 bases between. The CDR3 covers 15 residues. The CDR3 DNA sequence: TGCGCCAGCAGCTTGGGCGCAGGGGTCGAAGATACGCAGTATTTT. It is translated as CASSLGAGVEDTQYF.

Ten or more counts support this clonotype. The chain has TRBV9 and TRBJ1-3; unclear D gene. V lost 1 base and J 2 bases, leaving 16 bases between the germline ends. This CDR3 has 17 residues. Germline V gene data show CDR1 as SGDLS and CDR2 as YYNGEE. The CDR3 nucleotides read TGTGCCAGCAGCGTATGGGCAGACCTGACCGCTGGAAACACCATATATTTT. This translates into CASSVWADLTAGNTIYF.

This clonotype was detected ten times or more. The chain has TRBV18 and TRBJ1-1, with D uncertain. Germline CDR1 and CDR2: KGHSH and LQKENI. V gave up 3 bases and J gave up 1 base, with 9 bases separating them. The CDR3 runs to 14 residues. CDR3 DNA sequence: TGTGCCAGCTCACCCTTCGGATCGAACACTGAAGCTTTCTTT. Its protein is CASSPFGSNTEAFF.

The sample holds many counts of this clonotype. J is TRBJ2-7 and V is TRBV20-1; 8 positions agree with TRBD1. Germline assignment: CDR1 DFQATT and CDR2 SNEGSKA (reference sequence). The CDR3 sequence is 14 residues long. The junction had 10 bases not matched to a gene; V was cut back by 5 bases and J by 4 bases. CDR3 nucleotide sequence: TGCAGTGCTCTAGGACAGGGTCGGTTATACGAGCAGTACTTC. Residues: CSALGQGRLYEQYF.

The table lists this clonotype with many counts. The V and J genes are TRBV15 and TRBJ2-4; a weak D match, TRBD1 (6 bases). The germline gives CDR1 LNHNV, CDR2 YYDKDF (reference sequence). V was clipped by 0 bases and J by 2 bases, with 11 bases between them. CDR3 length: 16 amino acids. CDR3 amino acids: CATSRDLQGTKNIQYF. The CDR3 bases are TGTGCCACCAGCAGAGATCTGCAGGGGACCAAAAACATTCAGTACTTC.

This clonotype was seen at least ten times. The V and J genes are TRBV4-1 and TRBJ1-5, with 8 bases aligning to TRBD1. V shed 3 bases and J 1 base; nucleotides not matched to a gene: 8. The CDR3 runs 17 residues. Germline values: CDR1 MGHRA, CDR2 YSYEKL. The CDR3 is CASSQDYRGGSNQPQHF. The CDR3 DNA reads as TGCGCCAGCAGCCAGGACTACAGGGGGGGGAGCAATCAGCCCCAGCATTTT.

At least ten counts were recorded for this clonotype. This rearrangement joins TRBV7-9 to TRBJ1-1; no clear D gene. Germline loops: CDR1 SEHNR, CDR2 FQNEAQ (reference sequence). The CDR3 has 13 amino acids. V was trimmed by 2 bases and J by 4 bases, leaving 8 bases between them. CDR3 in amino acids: CASSLYESTEAFF. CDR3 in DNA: TGTGCCAGCAGCTTATACGAGAGCACTGAAGCTTTCTTT.